A selection of T cell receptor beta chains follows, all from one sample in a study of cytomegalovirus exposure and HLA in healthy donors. TCRdb's table, derived via immunoSEQ multiplex PCR, lists solely in-frame clones and lacks some. The table includes about 140,000 clones, 85% to 90% detected once. Sequenced: PBMCs. The receptors shown here come from a man younger than 35 in good health and CMV-seronegative. CDR3s include the opening cysteine and the closing phenylalanine or tryptophan. A D gene is named only where the DNA matches it firmly. For some rows the clone size is stated as once, few or many, or as a class when expanded; others skip it.

CDR3 DNA: TGTGCCAGCAGACAGACACTGAACACTGAAGCTTTCTTT; CDR3 protein: CASRQTLNTEAFF; J gene: TRBJ1-1; V gene: TRBV6-5; D gene: .; clone size: once
CDR3 DNA: TGTGCCAGCAGCGTAGGCTCGGGATACAATGAGCAGTTCTTC; CDR3 protein: CASSVGSGYNEQFF; J gene: TRBJ2-1; V gene: TRBV9; D gene: .; clone size: .
CDR3 DNA: TGTGCCAGCAGCTTAGTGCGGGGGGCCTACAATGAGCAGTTCTTC; CDR3 protein: CASSLVRGAYNEQFF; J gene: TRBJ2-1; V gene: TRBV7-9; D gene: TRBD2; clone size: .
CDR3 DNA: TGTGCCAGCAGGGTGATCGAGCGAAGCACTGAAGCTTTCTTT; CDR3 protein: CASRVIERSTEAFF; J gene: TRBJ1-1; V gene: TRBV6-1; D gene: .; clone size: .
CDR3 DNA: TGCGCCAGCAGTAACGGGTGGAACTATGGCTACACCTTC; CDR3 protein: CASSNGWNYGYTF; J gene: TRBJ1-2; V gene: TRBV10-1; D gene: .; clone size: few
CDR3 DNA: TGTGCCAGTAGTATATCCCAGTCGGAGACCCAGTACTTC; CDR3 protein: CASSISQSETQYF; J gene: TRBJ2-5; V gene: TRBV19; D gene: .; clone size: .
CDR3 DNA: TGCGCCAGCAGCCAAGAGTCCCAGGGTCCCTACAATGAGCAGTTCTTC; CDR3 protein: CASSQESQGPYNEQFF; J gene: TRBJ2-1; V gene: TRBV4-3; D gene: .; clone size: .
CDR3 DNA: TGTGCCAGCAGTTATGGGACAGGGGGCCCCTCCGAGCAGTACTTC; CDR3 protein: CASSYGTGGPSEQYF; J gene: TRBJ2-7; V gene: TRBV6-5; D gene: TRBD1; clone size: .
CDR3 DNA: TGTGCCACCAGCAGGGAGTTGCGGTTAGGCGGGGCCAACGTCCTGACTTTC; CDR3 protein: CATSRELRLGGANVLTF; J gene: TRBJ2-6; V gene: TRBV15; D gene: .; clone size: .
CDR3 DNA: TGTGCCAGCAGTTACATGTCGGGGGGGCGCCAGCCCCAGCATTTT; CDR3 protein: CASSYMSGGRQPQHF; J gene: TRBJ1-5; V gene: TRBV6-6; D gene: .; clone size: .
CDR3 DNA: TGTGCCAGCAGTGCGGGGACAGCGCTAAATGAAAAACTGTTTTTT; CDR3 protein: CASSAGTALNEKLFF; J gene: TRBJ1-4; V gene: TRBV2; D gene: TRBD1; clone size: .
CDR3 DNA: TGTGCCAGCAGTCCCGGGACAGGAGAAACCGGGGAGCTGTTTTTT; CDR3 protein: CASSPGTGETGELFF; J gene: TRBJ2-2; V gene: TRBV28; D gene: TRBD1; clone size: .
CDR3 DNA: TGTGCCAGCAGAACGGACAGGGGAAATGAGCAGTTCTTC; CDR3 protein: CASRTDRGNEQFF; J gene: TRBJ2-1; V gene: TRBV6-6; D gene: TRBD1; clone size: once
CDR3 DNA: TGTGCCAGTAGTTCTCCGGGAGGAGTTGCTTTTGGCTACACCTTC; CDR3 protein: CASSSPGGVAFGYTF; J gene: TRBJ1-2; V gene: TRBV19; D gene: .; clone size: .
CDR3 DNA: TGCAGCGTTGAGGCAGAAAATCAGCCCCAGCATTTT; CDR3 protein: CSVEAENQPQHF; J gene: TRBJ1-5; V gene: TRBV29-1; D gene: .; clone size: few
CDR3 DNA: TGTGCCGCCGCCTCGAGGTACGAGCAGTACTTC; CDR3 protein: CAAASRYEQYF; J gene: TRBJ2-7; V gene: TRBV10-3; D gene: .; clone size: .
CDR3 DNA: TGTGCCAGTAGTAGAGGGCAGTTCTCTGGAAACACCATATATTTT; CDR3 protein: CASSRGQFSGNTIYF; J gene: TRBJ1-3; V gene: TRBV19; D gene: .; clone size: .
CDR3 DNA: TGTGCCTGGGTCCGAGGGCTTAACTATGGCTACACCTTC; CDR3 protein: CAWVRGLNYGYTF; J gene: TRBJ1-2; V gene: TRBV30; D gene: .; clone size: .
CDR3 DNA: TGTGCCACCAGCGGCGGTACCGGGGAGCTGTTTTTT; CDR3 protein: CATSGGTGELFF; J gene: TRBJ2-2; V gene: TRBV15; D gene: .; clone size: .
CDR3 DNA: TGCGCCAGCAGCCTTGGACTCTTC; CDR3 protein: CASSLGLF; J gene: TRBJ1-2; V gene: TRBV5-1; D gene: .; clone size: .
CDR3 DNA: TGTGCCAGCAGCGTAGGTGGGGGAGGGTACGAGCAGTACTTC; CDR3 protein: CASSVGGGGYEQYF; J gene: TRBJ2-7; V gene: TRBV9; D gene: TRBD2; clone size: .
CDR3 DNA: TGTGCCAGCAGGAAACAGGGGGCTCGTCAGCCCCAGCATTTT; CDR3 protein: CASRKQGARQPQHF; J gene: TRBJ1-5; V gene: TRBV13; D gene: TRBD1; clone size: .
CDR3 DNA: TGCGCCAGCAGTGATCAGGGGGCCACCTACGAGCAGTACTTC; CDR3 protein: CASSDQGATYEQYF; J gene: TRBJ2-7; V gene: TRBV10-1; D gene: TRBD1; clone size: .
CDR3 DNA: TGTGCCAGCAGCCCTAACGGGGCTAATGAAAAACTGTTTTTT; CDR3 protein: CASSPNGANEKLFF; J gene: TRBJ1-4; V gene: TRBV7-2; D gene: .; clone size: .
CDR3 DNA: TGTGCCAGCAGCCGCGACAGGACGGTGGAAAAACTGTTTTTT; CDR3 protein: CASSRDRTVEKLFF; J gene: TRBJ1-4; V gene: TRBV5-6; D gene: .; clone size: .
CDR3 DNA: TGTGCCAGCAGCACCCGACAGGGGTCCACCTACGAGCAGTACTTC; CDR3 protein: CASSTRQGSTYEQYF; J gene: TRBJ2-7; V gene: TRBV13; D gene: TRBD1; clone size: .
CDR3 DNA: TGTGCCAGCAGCTTAGTACAAGGGACTGATTCACCCCTCCACTTT; CDR3 protein: CASSLVQGTDSPLHF; J gene: TRBJ1-6; V gene: TRBV7-9; D gene: .; clone size: .
CDR3 DNA: TGTGCCAGCAGCTCATACAGGGATCAAGAGACCCAGTACTTC; CDR3 protein: CASSSYRDQETQYF; J gene: TRBJ2-5; V gene: TRBV7-9; D gene: .; clone size: .
CDR3 DNA: TGTGCCAGCAGCAGTCCGCCCGGGACAGGGTGGGAAAAACTGTTTTTT; CDR3 protein: CASSSPPGTGWEKLFF; J gene: TRBJ1-4; V gene: TRBV11-2; D gene: TRBD1; clone size: .
CDR3 DNA: TGTGCCAGCAGTTACCTGGGGGGTATCCGGGAAGCTTTCTTT; CDR3 protein: CASSYLGGIREAFF; J gene: TRBJ1-1; V gene: TRBV6-5; D gene: .; clone size: .
CDR3 DNA: TGTGCCAGCAGTACGACAGGGGCCATGAATTCACCCCTCCACTTT; CDR3 protein: CASSTTGAMNSPLHF; J gene: TRBJ1-6; V gene: TRBV6-5; D gene: TRBD1; clone size: .
CDR3 DNA: TGTGCCAGCAGCCCGGACCCGGACAGACAAGAGACCCAGTACTTC; CDR3 protein: CASSPDPDRQETQYF; J gene: TRBJ2-5; V gene: TRBV9; D gene: .; clone size: .
CDR3 DNA: TGTGCCAGCAGCTTAGCGGTGGCTGGTATGATTTTT; CDR3 protein: CASSLAVAGMIF; J gene: TRBJ1-4; V gene: TRBV5-6; D gene: .; clone size: few
CDR3 DNA: TGCGCCAGCAGAACTGGACAGGGACAAGAGACCCAGTACTTC; CDR3 protein: CASRTGQGQETQYF; J gene: TRBJ2-5; V gene: TRBV5-1; D gene: TRBD1; clone size: .
CDR3 DNA: TGTGCCAGCAGTTGGAACAGTCTCTATGGCTACACCTTC; CDR3 protein: CASSWNSLYGYTF; J gene: TRBJ1-2; V gene: TRBV28; D gene: .; clone size: .
CDR3 DNA: TGTGCCCCCTTTAGCTCCTACGAGCAGTACTTC; CDR3 protein: CAPFSSYEQYF; J gene: TRBJ2-7; V gene: TRBV19; D gene: .; clone size: .
CDR3 DNA: TGTGCCACCAGCAGAGGCAAAGGGGAAGATACGCAGTATTTT; CDR3 protein: CATSRGKGEDTQYF; J gene: TRBJ2-3; V gene: TRBV15; D gene: .; clone size: .
CDR3 DNA: TGTGCCATCAGCGGGGATGAGGGGGCTGGAACTGAAGCTTTCTTT; CDR3 protein: CAISGDEGAGTEAFF; J gene: TRBJ1-1; V gene: TRBV10-3; D gene: TRBD1; clone size: .
CDR3 DNA: TGTGCCAGCAGGATCCTCGGACAGAACACTGAAGCTTTCTTT; CDR3 protein: CASRILGQNTEAFF; J gene: TRBJ1-1; V gene: TRBV7-9; D gene: .; clone size: .
CDR3 DNA: TGTGCCAGCAGCTTGAAAGCATACTATGGCTACACCTTC; CDR3 protein: CASSLKAYYGYTF; J gene: TRBJ1-2; V gene: TRBV11-1; D gene: .; clone size: .
CDR3 DNA: TGCAGCGTGAGGTCAGGGAGCACAGATACGCAGTATTTT; CDR3 protein: CSVRSGSTDTQYF; J gene: TRBJ2-3; V gene: TRBV29-1; D gene: .; clone size: .
CDR3 DNA: TGTGCCAGCAGTTTCAGGGTTTACGAGCAGTACTTC; CDR3 protein: CASSFRVYEQYF; J gene: TRBJ2-7; V gene: TRBV28; D gene: .; clone size: .
CDR3 DNA: TGTGCCAGCAGCCCGGGACAGCTGAACACCGGGGAGCTGTTTTTT; CDR3 protein: CASSPGQLNTGELFF; J gene: TRBJ2-2; V gene: TRBV5-6; D gene: TRBD1; clone size: .
CDR3 DNA: TGTGCCAGCAGCTCTAGCGACTTCGACGAGCAGTACTTC; CDR3 protein: CASSSSDFDEQYF; J gene: TRBJ2-7; V gene: TRBV13; D gene: .; clone size: .
CDR3 DNA: TGTGCCAGCAGCCAGACCCGGGGGAATCAGCCCCAGCATTTT; CDR3 protein: CASSQTRGNQPQHF; J gene: TRBJ1-5; V gene: TRBV7-8; D gene: .; clone size: .
CDR3 DNA: TGTGCCAGCAGTGCCCGCGGTGAGCAGTTCTTC; CDR3 protein: CASSARGEQFF; J gene: TRBJ2-1; V gene: TRBV6-1; D gene: .; clone size: .
CDR3 DNA: TGTGCCAGCAGCTCAACCATAAAATTTACAGGGGTGGGCAATCAGCCCCAGCATTTT; CDR3 protein: CASSSTIKFTGVGNQPQHF; J gene: TRBJ1-5; V gene: TRBV11-3; D gene: TRBD1; clone size: .
CDR3 DNA: TGTGCCAGCAGCCGGACTAGCGGCCCCTACGAGCAGTACTTC; CDR3 protein: CASSRTSGPYEQYF; J gene: TRBJ2-7; V gene: TRBV7-9; D gene: TRBD2; clone size: .
CDR3 DNA: TGCGCCAGCAGCCAAGGGGACAGCTCCTACAATGAGCAGTTCTTC; CDR3 protein: CASSQGDSSYNEQFF; J gene: TRBJ2-1; V gene: TRBV4-1; D gene: TRBD1; clone size: .
CDR3 DNA: TGCGCCAGCAGCCCCCTGCTAGCGGCAAGCTCCTACGAGCAGTACTTC; CDR3 protein: CASSPLLAASSYEQYF; J gene: TRBJ2-7; V gene: TRBV5-1; D gene: TRBD2; clone size: .
CDR3 DNA: TGTGCCAGCAGCTTAGTCCCCGACAGGGACCCTAATGAAAAACTGTTTTTT; CDR3 protein: CASSLVPDRDPNEKLFF; J gene: TRBJ1-4; V gene: TRBV7-9; D gene: TRBD1; clone size: .
CDR3 DNA: TGTGCCAGCAGTGGGACAATCTCCTACGAGCAGTACTTC; CDR3 protein: CASSGTISYEQYF; J gene: TRBJ2-7; V gene: TRBV28; D gene: .; clone size: .
CDR3 DNA: TGTGCCAGCAGTGCTCGTTTAGACAATGAGCAGTTCTTC; CDR3 protein: CASSARLDNEQFF; J gene: TRBJ2-1; V gene: TRBV6-5; D gene: .; clone size: .
CDR3 DNA: TGTGCCAGCAGCTTCCGAACTAGCGGTTCCTACGAGCAGTACTTC; CDR3 protein: CASSFRTSGSYEQYF; J gene: TRBJ2-7; V gene: TRBV5-6; D gene: TRBD2; clone size: once
CDR3 DNA: TGTGCCAGCAGCCTCGTGGGGCAGGAGAACACTGAAGCTTTCTTT; CDR3 protein: CASSLVGQENTEAFF; J gene: TRBJ1-1; V gene: TRBV7-2; D gene: .; clone size: .
CDR3 DNA: TGTGCCAGCAGCGTCAGGGCTAGCGGTTACACCGGGGAGCTGTTTTTT; CDR3 protein: CASSVRASGYTGELFF; J gene: TRBJ2-2; V gene: TRBV9; D gene: TRBD2; clone size: .